Listed below are T cell receptor beta chains from one sample, sequenced in a study of cytomegalovirus exposure and HLA in healthy donors. Clones were sequenced by immunoSEQ multiplex PCR, and TCRdb holds only the in-frame ones, with some missing. The sample records about 140,000 clones, approximately 91% being singletons. The sample comprised PBMCs. These receptor sequences come from a woman in her forties in good health and CMV-seronegative. Each CDR3 is given with its conserved first and last residue. Fields, in order: clone size, D gene, J gene, V gene, CDR3 DNA, CDR3 protein. The D gene is left open where the match is weak. Size is stated for part of the rows, as once, few or many counts, or as a class when the clone is expanded.

>-|TRBD2|TRBJ2-5|TRBV5-1
TGCGCCAGCAGCTTGGGGGAGGGGCAGATGGAGGAGACCCAGTACTTC
CASSLGEGQMEETQYF
>-|TRBD2|TRBJ2-3|TRBV7-2
TGTGCCAGCAGCCCCTACAGACTAGCAGCAGATACGCAGTATTTT
CASSPYRLAADTQYF
>-|TRBD2|TRBJ2-5|TRBV6-5
TGTGCCAGCAGTTGGGAGGGCAGGGCAAAGACCCAGTACTTC
CASSWEGRAKTQYF
>-|TRBD2|TRBJ2-5|TRBV7-9
TGTGCCAGCAGCTTATCTATAGCGGGAGGGTATTGGGAGACCCAGTACTTC
CASSLSIAGGYWETQYF
>-|-|TRBJ1-3|TRBV18
TGTGCCAGCTCACCAGCAGGGGAAAACACCATATATTTT
CASSPAGENTIYF
>-|TRBD1|TRBJ1-6|TRBV28
TGTGCCAGCATCCGAGACAGGGGTTCACCCCTCCACTTT
CASIRDRGSPLHF
>-|TRBD2|TRBJ2-1|TRBV7-9
TGTGCCAGCAGCTTAGGAGGCGGGAGGATCTACAATGAGCAGTTCTTC
CASSLGGGRIYNEQFF
>-|TRBD1|TRBJ1-6|TRBV5-6
TGTGCCAGCAGCGAGACAGGGTTTGGTTCACCCCTCCACTTT
CASSETGFGSPLHF
>-|-|TRBJ2-5|TRBV13
TGTGCCAGCAGCTCGGGGGGCTACAGCCAAGAGACCCAGTACTTC
CASSSGGYSQETQYF
>once|TRBD2|TRBJ2-3|TRBV15
TGTGCCACCAGGGGAGGGGACAGCACAGATACGCAGTATTTT
CATRGGDSTDTQYF
>-|TRBD1|TRBJ2-7|TRBV18
TGTGCCAGCTCATATTTCGGGGGACAGGGGGCTTCCTACGAGCAGTACTTC
CASSYFGGQGASYEQYF
>-|-|TRBJ1-3|TRBV7-9
TGTTCCAGCAGTCCCAAACTCTCTGGAAACACCATATATTTT
CSSSPKLSGNTIYF
>-|-|TRBJ1-1|TRBV10-2
TGCGCCAGCAGTGAGATCGGGGGGAGGGGCACTGAAGCTTTCTTT
CASSEIGGRGTEAFF
>-|-|TRBJ2-1|TRBV11-2
TGTGCCAGCAGCTTACTAGCGAGGGGTGGTGAGCAGTTCTTC
CASSLLARGGEQFF
>-|-|TRBJ1-2|TRBV28
TGTGCCAGCAGTGAGGGAGGAGGGGTGCTTAACTATGGCTACACCTTC
CASSEGGGVLNYGYTF
>few|-|TRBJ1-5|TRBV4-1
TGCGCCAGCAGCCAAGATCGGAATCAGCCCCAGCATTTT
CASSQDRNQPQHF
>-|TRBD2|TRBJ2-7|TRBV28
TGTGCCAGCAGTTTTTTGCGGGAGGGAATTGACGAGCAGTACTTC
CASSFLREGIDEQYF
>-|-|TRBJ1-6|TRBV7-8
TGTGCCAGCAGCTTAGGAGGTTTCTATAATTCACCCCTCCACTTT
CASSLGGFYNSPLHF
>-|-|TRBJ2-1|TRBV6-5
TGTGCCAGCAGTTACTCACCTAGCGAGACATACAATGAGCAGTTCTTC
CASSYSPSETYNEQFF
>-|TRBD1|TRBJ1-1|TRBV11-2
TGTGCCAGCAGCTTAAGACAGGGGATAGCTGAAGCTTTCTTT
CASSLRQGIAEAFF
>-|-|TRBJ2-7|TRBV27
TGTGCCAGCAGTTTAGTCTCTTTTCTCTCCTACGAGCAGTACTTC
CASSLVSFLSYEQYF
>once|-|TRBJ2-7|TRBV6-7
TGTGCCAGCAGGCCCTCTCCGGGACAGGGGGAGGAGCCGGTTACTAGCGGGAGGATAGGCCCTTTC
CASRPSPGQGEEPVTSGRIGPF
>-|-|TRBJ1-1|TRBV7-9
TGTTCCAGCAGCCCTCCCGAGGGGGGGAGCACTGAAGCTTTCTTT
CSSSPPEGGSTEAFF
>-|-|TRBJ1-1|TRBV7-9
TGTGCCAGCACCGGGGACACAGAGAACACTGAAGCTTTCTTT
CASTGDTENTEAFF
>-|-|TRBJ1-1|TRBV5-4
TGTGCCAGCAGCGTCCTGGGAGGAGGGGCCTCCACTGAAGCTTTCTTT
CASSVLGGGASTEAFF
>-|TRBD2|TRBJ2-3|TRBV9
TGTGCCAGCAGCGAGCAGAGCGGGAGGGCAGATACGCAGTATTTT
CASSEQSGRADTQYF
>-|-|TRBJ2-7|TRBV14
TGTGCCAGCAGCCAATACGGTCCTCCCTCCGAGCAGTACTTC
CASSQYGPPSEQYF
>-|-|TRBJ2-1|TRBV5-4
TGTGCCAGCAGCTTCAGGATTGGTCCCCCCTACAATGAGCAGTTCTTC
CASSFRIGPPYNEQFF
>-|-|TRBJ2-5|TRBV10-2
TGCGCCAGCACGACCATGGCACTAGGTCAAGAGACCCAGTACTTC
CASTTMALGQETQYF
>once|-|TRBJ2-7|TRBV11-2
TGTGCCAGCAGCCCACAGGCTTTAGGGCAGTACTTC
CASSPQALGQYF
>-|-|TRBJ2-7|TRBV6-5
TGTGCCAGCAGTTACTCGAACCGGGATTCCTACGAGCAGTACTTC
CASSYSNRDSYEQYF
>-|TRBD2|TRBJ2-7|TRBV2
TGTGCCAGCAAACCGGGGGGTCAACCCTACGAGCAGTACTTC
CASKPGGQPYEQYF
>-|-|TRBJ1-2|TRBV6-6
TGTGCCAGCAGCCGTGGGACTTCTAACTATGGCTACACCTTC
CASSRGTSNYGYTF
>-|-|TRBJ2-1|TRBV11-3
TGTGCCAGCAGCACGGGTGAGTCAGACAATGAGCAGTTCTTC
CASSTGESDNEQFF
>-|-|TRBJ2-3|TRBV7-6
TGTGCCAGCAGCCCCCTGGCAGGGGTTCCCACAGATACGCAGTATTTT
CASSPLAGVPTDTQYF
>-|TRBD1|TRBJ2-3|TRBV5-1
TGCGCCAGCAGCTTCGGACAGGGTAGCATGAGCACAGATACGCAGTATTTT
CASSFGQGSMSTDTQYF
>few|-|TRBJ1-1|TRBV30
TGTGCCTGGAGTCCTCTCACAGGGTTTACTGACACTGAAGCTTTCTTT
CAWSPLTGFTDTEAFF
>once|-|TRBJ1-2|TRBV11-2
TGTGCCAGCAGCTTAGGGGCCTTCTATGGCTACACCTTC
CASSLGAFYGYTF
>-|-|TRBJ2-2|TRBV23-1
TGCGCCAGCAGTCAACCCACCGCCGGGACACGTGCCGGGGAGCTGTTTTTT
CASSQPTAGTRAGELFF
>-|-|TRBJ2-5|TRBV15
TGTGCCACCAGCAGAGATAGCAGAGGGCGGGGAGAGACCCAGTACTTC
CATSRDSRGRGETQYF
>-|TRBD2|TRBJ2-1|TRBV5-4
TGTGCCAGCAGCGCCAAAGCGGGAGGGCCCAATGAGCAGTTCTTC
CASSAKAGGPNEQFF
>once|TRBD1|TRBJ1-6|TRBV28
TGTGCCAGCGGGACCGGGACAGGGACTTCACCCCTCCACTTT
CASGTGTGTSPLHF
>-|TRBD1|TRBJ2-5|TRBV27
TGTGCCAGCAGTCCACGGGACAGAGTAAACCAAGAGACCCAGTACTTC
CASSPRDRVNQETQYF